This TCR beta chain was sequenced for a study of cytomegalovirus exposure and HLA in healthy donors. The CDR3 runs to 14 residues. Germline loops: CDR1 MDHEN, CDR2 SYDVKM. The ends lost 6 bases at V and 7 bases at J; junction bases unmatched: 6. This clone was detected only once. Its antigen remains unknown. Findings and caveats of the study: Most of the CMV-associated TCR beta chains (in a later analysis) appeared to be HLA-restricted. A missense DCLRE1C variant was associated with V- and J-gene trimming of TCR beta chains in a later analysis, and an independent cohort replicated the association. Per a later analysis, HLA-associated TCR beta chains showed more clonal expansion than other, equally common TCR beta chains.

With 60 Vbeta and 13 Jbeta primers, the PCR was carried out. The repertoire was sequenced with immunoSEQ multiplex PCR; TCRdb's copy has only in-frame clones and lacks some. The table includes some 100,000 clones, around 86% detected once. Sequenced material: PBMCs. This sequence joins TRBV28 and TRBJ1-6, with 7 bases fitting TRBD1. This sequence was found in a woman aged 25 to 45 in good health and CMV-seronegative. CDR3 sequence reads: CASSLDRENSPLHF. The CDR3 DNA reads TGTGCCAGCAGCCTTGACAGGGAGAATTCACCCCTCCACTTT.